The T cell receptor beta chain under discussion was sequenced for a study of T cells in localized non-small cell lung cancer. The assay was immunoSEQ multiplex PCR, and TCRdb's table has in-frame clones only and misses some. The repertoire holds more than 30,000 clones, with 88% as singletons. The source of this sequence is a woman aged 40 to 75 with stage III lung adenocarcinoma. Specimen: peripheral blood mononuclear cells, collected before any cancer treatment.

The CDR3 nucleotides are TGTGCCAGCAGTTCGTACCGACCCAGCACAGATACGCAGTATTTT. It codes for CASSSYRPSTDTQYF. This sequence joins TRBV6-6 and TRBJ2-3; D remains ambiguous. The CDR3 length is 15 residues. From germline, CDR1 is MNHNY and CDR2 SVGAGI (reference sequence). Trimming took 4 bases from V and 0 from J, leaving 11 bases between them.